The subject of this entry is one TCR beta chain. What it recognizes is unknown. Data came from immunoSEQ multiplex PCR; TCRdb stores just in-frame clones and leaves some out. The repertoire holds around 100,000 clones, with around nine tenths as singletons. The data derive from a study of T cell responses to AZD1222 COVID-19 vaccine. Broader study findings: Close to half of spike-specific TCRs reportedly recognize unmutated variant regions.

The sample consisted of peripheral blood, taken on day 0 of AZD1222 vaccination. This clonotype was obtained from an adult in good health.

CDR3 in DNA: TGCGCCAGCAGCCAAGCGGGGCTGCGTGAAGCTTTCTTT. Protein sequence: CASSQAGLREAFF. V gene TRBV4-3 combines with J gene TRBJ1-1; possible D gene TRBD1, 5 bases. Germline V CDR1 and CDR2: LGHNA, YSLEER. CDR3 length: 13 amino acids. Between the trimmed V and J ends, which lost 1 base and 7 bases, there was a span of 10 bases.